This TCR beta chain stems from a study of cytomegalovirus exposure and HLA in healthy donors (TCRdb year 2017). For the wider study: An earlier analysis of 587 of the donors reported 250 to 300 Gb of sequence data and 117 million unique TCR beta sequences obtained from some 200 million T cells. An early release covering 550 to 650 HLA-typed donors comprised around 300 gigabases of sequencing data and approximately 80 million unique TCR sequences. Of the roughly 390 genotyped donors, around 81% fell in the genetic ancestry cluster associated with self-reported Caucasian donors. The aim of the study was to test whether cataloging public T cell receptors could identify signatures of past pathogen exposure. The study used immunosequencing to profile the T cell repertoires of around 600 subjects and linked those repertoires to cytomegalovirus serostatus. In addition to the first cohort of about 650 subjects, a separate validation cohort of 100 to 150 different subjects was used. High-throughput TCR immunosequencing, statistical association of individual TCRs with disease status, and machine learning were combined to predict cytomegalovirus infection status. To study patterns of TCR occurrence, a later analysis re-analyzed previously published TCR beta repertoires from around 700 donors and added high-resolution HLA genotyping. Rather than drawing on any new phenotypic data, the later analysis identified candidate immune exposures from TCR beta sequences and the way those sequences occurred across donors. In an earlier analysis of around 540 of the donors, high-throughput TCR beta sequencing was used to judge whether each TCR beta V gene segment behaved as functional or pseudogenic. Donor age, sex, ethnicity and CMV serostatus were compiled together with the repertoire data. A later genetic analysis used genome-wide SNP genotypes for about 55% of the 666 donors, treating that subset as a discovery cohort. Every discovery cohort repertoire had been produced on one sequencing platform. Both class I and class II loci were covered by HLA typing, at four-digit resolution. Typing coverage varied by locus: roughly 629-630 donors for A, B, C, DRB1 and DQB1; 522 for DQA1; approximately 610 for DPA1; some 470 for DPB1. Because of strong linkage in the cohort, 5 or 6 DR-DQ haplotypes were treated as single units for association and clustering. Across about 380 genotyped donors of the cohort, an average of about 200,000 unique TCR beta nucleotide sequences per donor were sequenced, and around 19% of those sequences were non-productive. Paper-wide results and their limitations: Most TCR sequences were seen in very few donors, while some public TCRs were found in many individuals. In this cohort, only TCR beta chains were sequenced, and detectable features were limited by the absence of alpha or paired-chain data. A later analysis found that TCR association rates varied across HLA loci, with DRB1 alleles showing the most associated TCRs and HLA-C alleles the fewest. Correlated functional status among segregating V segments might reflect linkage disequilibrium, but an unknown experimental factor could not be ruled out. In a later analysis, HLA-associated TCR beta chains were found to be more clonally expanded and to have lower generation probabilities than equally common non-associated chains. A later analysis found that most CMV-associated TCR beta chains appeared HLA-restricted, with HLA associations seemingly driven largely by CMV exposure. When HLA alleles, especially DR and DQ, strongly co-occurred, TCR associations were difficult to assign to individual alleles. For the cohort, immune exposure information was limited to CMV serostatus. The classifier was reported to diagnose cytomegalovirus status with high specificity and sensitivity in both the original cohort and the validation cohort. A further reported finding was that TCR beta sequences accurately predicted the HLA-A and HLA-B alleles for most subjects in the first cohort. The presence/absence analyses assumed that sequencing depth was roughly uniform across donors, and that assumption may not be true. In vitro tests confirmed that a few of the cytomegalovirus-associated TCR beta chains recognize cytomegalovirus antigens. In a later genetic analysis, a missense DCLRE1C variant was associated with V-gene and J-gene trimming of TCR beta chains, and the association was replicated in an independent cohort. Several of the top co-occurrence clusters appeared to be linked to parvovirus B19, influenza, CMV and Epstein-Barr virus, according to a later analysis. A later analysis associated approximately 17,000 TCR beta sequences with specific HLA alleles at a false discovery rate of 0.05. The study gave a list of about 170 TCR beta chains associated with cytomegalovirus. Because counts were too low, roughly 17 rarely observed V segments, including chromosome 9 orphons, were left out of the earlier analysis of 500 to 750 of the donors. Because the 87-base-pair reads could not distinguish some IMGT-functional V segments, including TRBV6-2 and TRBV6-3, those segments were excluded. In an earlier analysis of 587 of the donors, most TCR beta V segments were observed in productive rearrangements about 90% or about 30% of the time, broadly matching IMGT annotations. Because HLA typing was missing for some donors at each locus, association tests included only the typed subset. The sequencing pipeline was judged likely to have produced a cluster of highly shared sequence variants as a technical artifact. The authors suggested that the approach could potentially be generalized to other disease states and immunological phenotypes. In a later genetic analysis, fewer N-insertions in productive TCRs were reported among donors in an Asian-associated ancestry cluster than the roughly 640-donor mean.

The library relied on the immunoSEQ multiplex PCR assay. For the multiplex PCR, a mixture combining 60 forward primers for TCR Vbeta segments and 13 reverse primers for TCR Jbeta segments was used. The CDR3 region of rearranged TCR beta genes was amplified from genomic DNA by a multiplex PCR assay. The Illumina HiSeq System was used to sequence the amplified TCR beta libraries as 87-base-pair reads. For the original study's pipeline: In a later analysis, 80 million or so unique TCR beta chains were counted across the approximately 620 repertoires, and approximately 11 million of these chains were shared by at least two donors. To remove PCR and sequencing errors, raw reads were error-corrected and collapsed into unique sequences using a nearest-neighbor algorithm that merged closely related sequences. CDR3 sequences were aligned to IMGT reference sequences to assign V, D and J gene segments. For a sequence to be retained, a match of at least six nucleotides was required to both a V gene segment and a J gene segment. A rearrangement counted as productive if the CDR3 had no stop codons and remained in frame with V and J, and every other rearrangement counted as non-productive. CDR3 was defined according to IMGT convention as the region running from the second conserved V-encoded cysteine to the conserved J-encoded phenylalanine. The earlier analysis of 500 to 750 of the donors excluded any sequence lacking an unambiguous match to a single V gene segment. An earlier analysis of a few hundred of the donors classified V segments as functional when productive rearrangements were above 56.7% and as segregating when the standard deviation between donors was above 5%. A statistical classification framework was built for diagnosing cytomegalovirus status from the catalog of TCR beta chain sequences. A later analysis assigned V and J genes by comparing TCR nucleotide sequences with IMGT/GENE-DB human TR gene sequences. Using the TCRdist pipeline, a later analysis assigned CDR3 sequences along with most-parsimonious VDJ recombination scenarios. In a later analysis, each TCR beta chain was defined by its CDR3 amino acid sequence together with its V-gene family, and reads lacking a unique V-gene family were excluded. A later analysis removed nearly 600 highly shared, low-generation-probability nucleotide sequences to deal with suspected cross-contamination and a sequencing artifact. A later analysis calculated a clonal expansion index for each public chain from normalized within-repertoire ranks of inferred template counts. A later analysis computed generation probabilities with a VDJ recombination model fitted to out-of-frame rearrangements, and checked the results against IGoR. In a later analysis, hypergeometric tests were used to score TCR-TCR, TCR-HLA and TCR-CMV co-occurrence, with a repertoire-size bias correction applied to TCR pairs. To estimate false discovery rates, a later analysis permuted the HLA or CMV assignments 20 times. In a later analysis, co-occurring TCRs were grouped using DBSCAN, and TCRdist sequence similarity was added for clustering within HLA-allele-positive subsets. Co-occurrence clustering excluded repertoires with fewer than 30,000 or more than 120,000 public chains, plus five with anomalous nucleotide sharing. The immuneACCESS repertoire file appears here via TCRdb, limited to in-frame rearrangements. These files lack a portion of the clones; in checked studies, under half of the deficit traces to unresolved V genes, and the cause of the others is not known. Clonal size and the V and J genes are those of that table, whereas D and trimming came from the DNA. This sample lists hundreds of thousands of clones; 76% were detected once. 0.63% of the sample is in the top ten clones.

The cohort consisted of hundreds of healthy bone marrow donors. Cohort members were all nominally healthy when sampled, although unrecorded immune exposures were likely present. The donor tested CMV seronegative, placing the donor among the 352 seronegative members of the cohort. A peripheral blood sample was collected from each donor, and TCR beta sequencing was performed on peripheral blood mononuclear cells. The Qiagen DNeasy Blood Extraction Kit was used to extract genomic DNA from the blood cell samples. Taken from cysteine to phenylalanine, the CDR3 has 12 residues. The sequence is cut down to CDR3 DNA, 36 bases in frame from base 1. The germline V gene encodes CDR1 SNHLY and CDR2 FYNNEI. The germline V and J ends show losses of 10 bases and 5 bases respectively, and no gene match explains 7 bases of the junction. Comments on this clone: No cognate antigen has been identified for it. No base quality information exists; no much larger clone differs at one position.

Sequencing used PBMCs. This sequence uses TRBV2 and TRBJ1-2; 7 bases in the middle match TRBD1. The receptor comes from a man between 18 and 29 years old in good health and CMV-seronegative. Here the CDR3 is given as CAIDRAQYGYTF. The DNA is as follows: TGTGCCATCGACAGGGCCCAATATGGCTACACCTTC.